The present entry profiles one TCR beta chain with its context. Its antigen is currently unknown. V lost 5 bases to trimming and J lost 6 bases; unmatched junction nucleotides: 4. The CDR3 runs 14 residues. CDR1 and CDR2 (germline): PRHDT, FYEKMQ (reference sequence). The sample comes from a study of T cells in Graves' hyperthyroidism and ophthalmopathy. RNA transcripts were the template for amplifying TCR beta CDR3 regions. The HTBI primer set served for first-round RT-PCR of the TCR CDR3. TCRdb redid the calling of the multiplex PCR reads with MiXCR, one entry per CDR3 protein. The profile shows a few hundred thousand distinct CDR3 sequences, roughly a fifth of them singletons. Based on clinical symptoms, serum thyroxine and TRAb, thyroid ultrasound and orbital computed tomography, diagnoses were reached. Study-level points and caveats: Among clonotypes expanded in thyroid above 0.001, most were also found in blood.

The sample taken for sequencing was blood. The genes are TRBV13 and TRBJ2-2; 9 positions agree with TRBD1. The origin of this receptor is a man aged 50 to 60 with Graves' ophthalmopathy. The CDR3 nucleotides are TGTGCCAGCAGCAAGACAGGGGGTCCCGGGGAGCTGTTTTTT. It codes for CASSKTGGPGELFF. The whole variable domain, remainder taken from reference TRBV13 and TRBJ2-2, is AAGVIQSPRHLIKEKRETATLKCYPIPRHDTVYWYQQGPGQDPQFLISFYEKMQSDKGSIPDRFSAQQFSDYHSELNMSSLELGDSALYFCASSKTGGPGELFFGEGSRLTVL.